These 10 T cell receptor beta chains share one sample of origin, sequenced in a study of PD-1 blockade in mismatch repair-deficient tumors. Clones were read by immunoSEQ multiplex PCR, and TCRdb kept only the in-frame ones, dropping some. The sample shows about 100,000 clones, 82% of them seen only once. The sample consisted of peripheral blood, taken approximately 35 weeks after starting pembrolizumab. The receptor set was obtained from an adult with mismatch repair-deficient cancer.

The genes are TRBV2 and TRBJ2-7; possibly TRBD2 for D (5 bases). Germline CDR1 SNHLY, CDR2 FYNNEI. V gave up 1 base and J gave up 2 bases, with 15 bases separating them. This CDR3 comprises 16 residues. Here the CDR3 reads CASSEELGGRTYEQYF. The CDR3 nucleotides are TGTGCCAGCAGTGAAGAGTTGGGCGGGCGGACCTACGAGCAGTACTTC.

The chain links TRBV18 to TRBJ1-5; D is undetermined. The V end was cut by 6 bases, the J end by 5 bases, with 8 bases between. The CDR3 has 12 residues. Germline assignment: CDR1 KGHSH and CDR2 LQKENI. The CDR3 DNA is TGTGCCAGCTCGGAGCCGGATCAGCCCCAGCATTTT. Its translation is CASSEPDQPQHF. Looking up the rest from reference TRBV18 and TRBJ1-5 gives the full variable domain: NAGVMQNPRHLVRRRGQEARLRCSPMKGHSHVYWYRQLPEEGLKFMVYLQKENIIDESGMPKERFSAEFPKEGPSILRIQQVVRGDSAAYFCASSEPDQPQHFGDGTRLSIL.

This clone appeared once. One junction end does not reproduce the germline sequence, and a read error may be involved. The V call is TRBV6-6, the J call TRBJ1-1; D uncertain. The CDR3 runs 13 residues. CDR1 is MNHNY and CDR2 is SVGAGI in the germline V gene (reference sequence). The CDR3 here is CASSDSTLTEAFF. The CDR3 region has the DNA TGTGCCAGCAGTGACTCTACTCTCACTGAAGCTTTCTTT.

CDR3 amino acids: CASSPSTSGRNTGELFF. The CDR3 DNA reads TGTGCCAGCAGCCCTAGTACTAGCGGGAGGAACACCGGGGAGCTGTTTTTT. The chain joins TRBV7-8 to TRBJ2-2; 11 nucleotides agree with TRBD2. The CDR3 is 17 residues long. Germline V gene sequence: CDR1 SGHVS, CDR2 FQNEAQ. V shed 5 bases and J 1 base; nucleotides not matched to a gene: 6.

As DNA, the CDR3 is TGTGCCAGCAGCCCAAGCCCGGGGGCGCTTCCTGAAGCTTTCTTT. It codes for CASSPSPGALPEAFF. The genes are TRBV7-3 and TRBJ1-1, with D possibly matching TRBD1 (6 bases). V lost 5 bases, J lost 6 bases, and 19 bases lay in between. This CDR3 spans 15 amino acids. The germline CDR1 and CDR2 sequences are SGHTA and FQGTGA.

This chain joins TRBV10-3 and TRBJ2-3, with 9 bases matching TRBD2. Germline trimming cut 0 bases from V and 6 bases from J; bases unmatched to any gene: 1. The CDR3 consists of 14 residues. From germline, CDR1 is ENHRY and CDR2 SYGVKD. The CDR3 region is CAISESLAGDTQYF. The DNA for the CDR3 is TGTGCCATCAGTGAGTCCCTAGCGGGGGATACGCAGTATTTT.

V is TRBV7-6 and J is TRBJ1-5; the match to TRBD1 covers 10 bases. The CDR3 loop spans 15 amino acids. V shed 5 bases and J 6 bases; nucleotides not matched to a gene: 7. CDR1 and CDR2 (germline): SGHVS, FNYEAQ. This CDR3 is CASSPGTGEVQPQHF. For the CDR3, the DNA is TGTGCCAGCAGCCCGGGGACAGGGGAGGTTCAGCCCCAGCATTTT.

The chain has TRBV5-6 and TRBJ1-4, with D hard to call. This CDR3 comprises 17 residues. Trimming cost V 4 bases and J 7 bases, with 23 bases left between them. CDR1 and CDR2 (germline): SGHDT, YYEEEE. This CDR3 reads CASSMRPRTGTGEKLFF. The DNA for the CDR3 is TGTGCCAGCAGCATGAGACCTCGGACGGGAACGGGTGAAAAACTGTTTTTT. Filled out from reference TRBV5-6 and TRBJ1-4, the complete variable domain reads DAGVTQSPTHLIKTRGQQVTLRCSPKSGHDTVSWYQQALGQGPQFIFQYYEEEERQRGNFPDRFSGHQFPNYSSELNVNALLLGDSALYLCASSMRPRTGTGEKLFFGSGTQLSVL.

The chain couples TRBV19 to TRBJ1-4; 9 nucleotides align to TRBD1. There are 15 residues in the CDR3. Trimming removed 5 bases from V and 6 bases from J; junction bases left unmatched: 7. Germline V lookup: CDR1 LNHDA, CDR2 SQIVND (reference sequence). This CDR3 reads CASSPQGTGHEKLFF. The CDR3 DNA sequence: TGTGCCAGTAGTCCCCAGGGGACAGGGCATGAAAAACTGTTTTTT.

The rearrangement links TRBV6-1 to TRBJ2-5; no firm D call. This CDR3 has 14 amino acids. The ends were cut back, 5 bases at V and 5 bases at J, with 15 bases in the middle. Germline CDR1 MNHNS, CDR2 SASEGT. The CDR3 bases are TGTGCCAGCAGTAGCCTTAGGGCGGCCGAGACCCAGTACTTC. As protein: CASSSLRAAETQYF.